The 3 T cell receptor beta chains in this list originate from one sample, sequenced in a study of tumor-infiltrating lymphocytes in primary liver carcinoma. Total RNA (roughly 530 ng) served as template for TCR beta cDNA synthesis primed by a constant-region primer. Construction of TCR beta libraries relied on three successive nested multiplex PCR rounds employing slightly modified ARM-PCR. Forward primers for TRBV1-TRBV30 and a C-beta reverse primer served the first two PCR rounds, at about 10 cycles each. Using its own MiXCR run on the multiplex PCR reads, TCRdb lists one record per CDR3 protein. The repertoire includes fewer than 250,000 distinct CDR3 sequences, approximately 86% of them detected once, and less than 20% sits in the top ten. Investigators took RNA and DNA out together from 20-30 mg of unsorted bulk tissue. The sequencing input was tumor tissue from primary liver carcinoma. All receptors come from a man aged 35 to 55 with primary liver carcinoma and hepatitis B virus infection.

The rearrangement links TRBV6-1 to TRBJ2-1; tentatively, D is TRBD2 (5 bases). V lost 7 bases and J lost 6, with 19 bases in between. The CDR3 contains 15 residues. The germline gives CDR1 MNHNS, CDR2 SASEGT. The CDR3 loop is CASTLKRHTCNEQFF. The CDR3 nucleotides read TGTGCCAGCACACTGAAGCGGCACACCTGCAATGAGCAGTTCTTC.

This clonotype was recorded once. The junction differs from germline at one of its ends, possibly a read error. J is TRBJ2-1 and V is TRBV12-3 or TRBV12-4, with D uncertain. The CDR3 is 11 amino acids. CDR3 loop: CGSSLMVEQFF. The CDR3 DNA follows: TGTGGCAGCAGTCTAATGGTTGAGCAGTTCTTC.

This sequence joins TRBV29-1 and TRBJ2-5, with D perhaps matching TRBD2 (5 bases). Trimming pared 3 bases from V and 10 bases from J, leaving 15 bases between. Germline V CDR1 and CDR2: SQVTM, ANQGSEA. This CDR3 spans 12 amino acids. The CDR3 bases are TGCAGCGTTGAGAACTTTCAGGAGGACCAGTACTTC. Protein product: CSVENFQEDQYF.